One sample yielded the 12 T cell receptor beta chains listed below, sequenced in a study of radiotherapy plus CTLA-4 blockade in lung cancer. The table came from immunoSEQ multiplex PCR; TCRdb's copy has only in-frame clones and leaves some out. This table has roughly 57,000 clones, about 80% appearing once. Sequences were derived from peripheral blood, sampled from a patient treated with radiotherapy plus ipilimumab. The receptors were gathered from a human donor with non-small cell lung cancer whose response to radiotherapy plus ipilimumab could not be evaluated.

The rearrangement links TRBV5-1 to TRBJ2-5, with D perhaps matching TRBD2 (5 bases). Trimming pared 1 base from V and 4 bases from J, leaving 8 bases between. This CDR3 spans 13 amino acids. Germline CDR1 is SGHRS and CDR2 is YFSETQ. The CDR3 coding sequence is TGCGCCAGCAGCTTGCAGGCGGGAGAGACCCAGTACTTC. Translated: CASSLQAGETQYF.

The chain uses TRBV30 and TRBJ2-3; TRBD2 matches at 13 bases. Germline CDR1 and CDR2: GTSNPN and SVGIG (reference sequence). J gave up 4 bases and V 0 bases, and 10 bases lay outside the gene matches. This CDR3 has 18 amino acids. The CDR3 sequence is CAWSVDPGLAGDSDTQYF. The CDR3 nucleotides read TGTGCCTGGAGTGTAGACCCCGGACTAGCGGGAGATTCAGATACGCAGTATTTT. The entire variable domain, with the rest obtained from reference TRBV30 and TRBJ2-3, is as follows: SQTIHQWPATLVQPVGSPLSLECTVEGTSNPNLYWYRQAAGRGLQLLFYSVGIGQISSEVPQNLSASRPQDRQFILSSKKLLLSDSGFYLCAWSVDPGLAGDSDTQYFGPGTRLTVL.

This clone was seen a handful of times. The J gene is TRBJ1-4, the V gene TRBV5-4; 7 bases match TRBD1. This CDR3 contains 14 residues. The junction had 4 bases not matched to a gene; V was cut back by 1 base and J by 7 bases. CDR1 and CDR2 (germline): SGHNT, YYREEE (reference sequence). This CDR3 reads CASSLPGGAEKLFF. CDR3 coding DNA: TGTGCCAGCAGCTTGCCAGGGGGAGCTGAAAAACTGTTTTTT.

This clone was recorded only once. For the CDR3, the DNA is TGCGCCAGCAGCTTGGCCATACAGGGTGCAACTAATGAAAAACTGTTTTTT. This codes for CASSLAIQGATNEKLFF. V is TRBV5-1 and J is TRBJ1-4; TRBD1 might be the D (6 bases). The germline V and J ends were trimmed by 0 bases and 0 bases, with 12 bases remaining between them. The CDR3 consists of 17 residues. CDR1 and CDR2 (germline): SGHRS, YFSETQ.

V gene TRBV7-9 combines with J gene TRBJ2-3; 8 bases map to TRBD2. The CDR3 is 14 amino acids. The V and J ends lost 6 bases and 7 bases, in that order; junction bases with no gene match: 9. Germline CDR1 and CDR2: SEHNR and FQNEAQ (reference sequence). The CDR3 nucleotides read TGTGCCAGCAGTCCCCGGGGGGGGCGAAATACGCAGTATTTT. This encodes CASSPRGGRNTQYF.

This clone was detected only a few times. The chain has TRBV9 and TRBJ1-4; possible D gene TRBD1, 6 bases. CDR1 is SGDLS, CDR2 YYNGEE, per germline. The CDR3 length is 18 residues. The V and J ends lost 0 bases and 0 bases respectively, with 15 bases between them. DNA for the CDR3: TGTGCCAGCAGCGTAGGCTCAGGGGATCGAGCAACTAATGAAAAACTGTTTTTT. Its protein product is CASSVGSGDRATNEKLFF. Looking up the rest from reference TRBV9 and TRBJ1-4 gives the full variable domain: DSGVTQTPKHLITATGQRVTLRCSPRSGDLSVYWYQQSLDQGLQFLIQYYNGEERAKGNILERFSAQQFPDLHSELNLSSLELGDSALYFCASSVGSGDRATNEKLFFGSGTQLSVL.

The chain links TRBV7-2 to TRBJ1-4; 9 bases are a match to TRBD1. The CDR3 totals 14 residues. J lost 8 bases, V lost 3 bases, and 4 bases had no gene match. Germline V gene data show CDR1 as SGHTA and CDR2 as FQGNSA. CDR3: CASSFGTGREKLFF. CDR3 bases: TGTGCCAGCAGCTTTGGGACAGGGAGGGAAAAACTGTTTTTT.

The rearrangement uses TRBV4-3 and TRBJ2-5, with 12 bases fitting TRBD1. The CDR3 length is 17 residues. Per germline, CDR1 LGHNA and CDR2 YSLEER. The V and J ends lost 0 bases and 5 bases, in that order; junction bases with no gene match: 7. CDR3 region: CASSQEGGQGAWETQYF. CDR3 nucleotide sequence: TGCGCCAGCAGCCAAGAGGGGGGACAGGGGGCCTGGGAGACCCAGTACTTC.

There are many counts of this clone. The genes are TRBV25-1 and TRBJ2-1, with D maybe TRBD2 (5 bases). From germline, CDR1 is MGHDK and CDR2 SYGVNS. The CDR3 extends over 15 amino acids. V was cut by 7 bases and J by 0 bases, with 13 bases left in between. CDR3 in DNA: TGTGCCAGCATTGGGAGTCCTAGCTCCTACAATGAGCAGTTCTTC. It translates to CASIGSPSSYNEQFF.

The chain has TRBV18 and TRBJ2-7; 7 bases agree with TRBD1. Germline V gene lookup returns CDR1 KGHSH and CDR2 LQKENI. V was clipped by 4 bases and J by 4 bases; unmatched bases: 4. The CDR3 is 13 residues long. The CDR3, as DNA: TGTGCCAGCTCACGGGGACAGCCTTACGAGCAGTACTTC. Translated, it gives CASSRGQPYEQYF. The variable domain in full, completed from reference TRBV18 and TRBJ2-7, reads NAGVMQNPRHLVRRRGQEARLRCSPMKGHSHVYWYRQLPEEGLKFMVYLQKENIIDESGMPKERFSAEFPKEGPSILRIQQVVRGDSAAYFCASSRGQPYEQYFGPGTRLTVT.

J is TRBJ1-2 and V is TRBV18, with 7 bases fitting TRBD1. The germline V gene encodes CDR1 KGHSH and CDR2 LQKENI. After removal of 4 bases from V and 6 bases from J, the junction contained 11 bases not matched to a gene. The CDR3 has 15 amino acids. The CDR3 region is CASSQPGQPFDGYTF. CDR3 nucleotides: TGTGCCAGCTCACAACCGGGACAGCCTTTTGATGGCTACACCTTC.

The V call is TRBV4-3, the J call TRBJ2-7, with a tentative D call TRBD2 (6 bases). V was pared by 3 bases and J by 0 bases, with 12 bases between. The germline V gene has CDR1 LGHNA and CDR2 YSLEER. The CDR3 contains 15 residues. CDR3 nucleotide sequence: TGCGCCAGCAGCCAGGTCAGGGAGGACTCCTACGAGCAGTACTTC. Translation: CASSQVREDSYEQYF.